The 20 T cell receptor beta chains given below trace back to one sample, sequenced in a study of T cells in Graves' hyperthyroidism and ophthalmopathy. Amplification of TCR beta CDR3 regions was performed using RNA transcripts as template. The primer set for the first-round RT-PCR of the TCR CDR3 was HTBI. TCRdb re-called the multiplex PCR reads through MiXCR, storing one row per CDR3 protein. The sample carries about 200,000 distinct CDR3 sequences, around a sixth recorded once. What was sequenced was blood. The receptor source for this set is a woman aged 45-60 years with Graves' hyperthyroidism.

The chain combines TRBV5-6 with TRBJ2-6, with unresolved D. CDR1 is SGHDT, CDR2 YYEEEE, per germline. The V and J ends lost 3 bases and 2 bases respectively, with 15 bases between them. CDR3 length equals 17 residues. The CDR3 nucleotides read TGTGCCAGCAGCTCGCCCTCCGTGGGAACTGGGGCCAACGTCCTGACTTTC. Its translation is CASSSPSVGTGANVLTF.

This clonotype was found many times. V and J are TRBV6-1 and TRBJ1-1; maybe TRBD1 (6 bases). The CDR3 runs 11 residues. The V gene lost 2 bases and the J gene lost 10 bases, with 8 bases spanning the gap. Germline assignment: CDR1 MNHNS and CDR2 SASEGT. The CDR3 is CASSERGGAFF. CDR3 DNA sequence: TGTGCCAGCAGTGAAAGGGGGGGAGCTTTCTTT.

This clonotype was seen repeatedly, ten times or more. In nucleotides, the CDR3 is TGTGCCAGCAGCTCCGACAACTATGGCTACACCTTC. Protein: CASSSDNYGYTF. V usage is TRBV12-3 or TRBV12-4 and J usage is TRBJ1-2; D not certain. Deletions cut 6 bases from V and 2 bases from J, with 7 bases between. This CDR3 has 12 amino acids.

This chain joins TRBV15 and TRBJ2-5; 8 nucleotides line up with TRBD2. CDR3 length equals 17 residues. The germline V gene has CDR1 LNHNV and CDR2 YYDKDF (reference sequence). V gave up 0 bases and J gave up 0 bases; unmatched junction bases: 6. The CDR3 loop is CATSRDVGSGNQETQYF. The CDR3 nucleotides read TGTGCCACCAGCAGAGATGTTGGTAGCGGGAACCAAGAGACCCAGTACTTC.

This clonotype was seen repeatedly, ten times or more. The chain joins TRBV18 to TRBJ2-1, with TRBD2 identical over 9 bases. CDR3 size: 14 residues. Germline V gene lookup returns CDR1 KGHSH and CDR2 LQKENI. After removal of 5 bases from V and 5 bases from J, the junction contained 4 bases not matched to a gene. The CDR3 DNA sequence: TGTGCCAGCTCATCGACTAGCGGAGACAATGAGCAGTTCTTC. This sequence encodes CASSSTSGDNEQFF.

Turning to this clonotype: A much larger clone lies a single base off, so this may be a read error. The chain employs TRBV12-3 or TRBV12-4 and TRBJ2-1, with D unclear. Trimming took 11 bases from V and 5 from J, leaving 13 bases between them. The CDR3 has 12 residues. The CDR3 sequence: CACQMPHNEQFF. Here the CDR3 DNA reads TGTGCCTGCCAGATGCCCCACAATGAGCAGTTCTTC.

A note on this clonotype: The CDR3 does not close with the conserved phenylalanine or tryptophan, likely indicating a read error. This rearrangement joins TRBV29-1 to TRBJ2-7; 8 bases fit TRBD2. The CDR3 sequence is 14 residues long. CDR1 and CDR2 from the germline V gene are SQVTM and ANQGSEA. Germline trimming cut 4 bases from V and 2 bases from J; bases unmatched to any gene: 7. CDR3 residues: CSVARLATTYEQYL. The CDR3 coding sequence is TGCAGCGTTGCGCGACTAGCGACTACCTACGAGCAGTACCTC.

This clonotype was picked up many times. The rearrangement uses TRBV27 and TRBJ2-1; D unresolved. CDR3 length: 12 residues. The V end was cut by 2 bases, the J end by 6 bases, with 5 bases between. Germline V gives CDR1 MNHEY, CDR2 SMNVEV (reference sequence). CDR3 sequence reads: CASSLGANEQFF. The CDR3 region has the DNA TGTGCCAGCAGTTTAGGCGCCAATGAGCAGTTCTTC.

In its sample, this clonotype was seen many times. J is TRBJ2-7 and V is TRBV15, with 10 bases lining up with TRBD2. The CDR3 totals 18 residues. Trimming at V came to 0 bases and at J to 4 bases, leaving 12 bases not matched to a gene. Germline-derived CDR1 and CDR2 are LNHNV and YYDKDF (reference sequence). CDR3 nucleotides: TGTGCCACCAGCAGAGATCCGACGAGCGGGAGGGCCATTTACGAGCAGTACTTC. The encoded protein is CATSRDPTSGRAIYEQYF.

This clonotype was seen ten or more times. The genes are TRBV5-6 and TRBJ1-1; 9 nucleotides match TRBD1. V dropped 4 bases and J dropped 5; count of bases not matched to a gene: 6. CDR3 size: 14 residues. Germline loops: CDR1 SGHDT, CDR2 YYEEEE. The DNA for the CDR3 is TGTGCCAGCAGCCACGGGACAGGGTATACTGAAGCTTTCTTT. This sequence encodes CASSHGTGYTEAFF. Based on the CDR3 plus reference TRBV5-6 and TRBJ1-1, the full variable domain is DAGVTQSPTHLIKTRGQQVTLRCSPKSGHDTVSWYQQALGQGPQFIFQYYEEEERQRGNFPDRFSGHQFPNYSSELNVNALLLGDSALYLCASSHGTGYTEAFFGQGTRLTVV.

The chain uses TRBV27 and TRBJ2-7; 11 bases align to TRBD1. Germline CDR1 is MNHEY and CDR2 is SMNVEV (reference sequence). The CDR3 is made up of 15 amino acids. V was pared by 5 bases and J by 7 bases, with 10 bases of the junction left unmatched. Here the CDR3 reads CASSPDGQGAEEQYF. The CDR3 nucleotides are TGTGCCAGCAGTCCCGATGGACAGGGGGCGGAGGAGCAGTACTTC.

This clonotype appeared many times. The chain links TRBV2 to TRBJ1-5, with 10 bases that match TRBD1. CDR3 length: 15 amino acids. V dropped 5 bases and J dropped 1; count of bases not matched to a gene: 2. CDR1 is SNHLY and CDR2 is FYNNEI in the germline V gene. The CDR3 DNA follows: TGTGCCAGCAGTTTGGGACAGGGGAGCAATCAGCCCCAGCATTTT. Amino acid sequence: CASSLGQGSNQPQHF.

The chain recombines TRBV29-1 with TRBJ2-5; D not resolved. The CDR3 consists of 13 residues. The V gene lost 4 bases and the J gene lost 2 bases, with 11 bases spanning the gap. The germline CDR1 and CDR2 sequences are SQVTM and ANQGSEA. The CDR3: CSVVGQFQETQYF. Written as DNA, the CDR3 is TGCAGCGTTGTTGGGCAGTTTCAAGAGACCCAGTACTTC. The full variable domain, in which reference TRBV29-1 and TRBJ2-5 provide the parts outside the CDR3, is SAVISQKPSRDICQRGTSLTIQCQVDSQVTMMFWYRQQPGQSLTLIATANQGSEATYESGFVIDKFPISRPNLTFSTLTVSNMSPEDSSIYLCSVVGQFQETQYFGPGTRLLVL.

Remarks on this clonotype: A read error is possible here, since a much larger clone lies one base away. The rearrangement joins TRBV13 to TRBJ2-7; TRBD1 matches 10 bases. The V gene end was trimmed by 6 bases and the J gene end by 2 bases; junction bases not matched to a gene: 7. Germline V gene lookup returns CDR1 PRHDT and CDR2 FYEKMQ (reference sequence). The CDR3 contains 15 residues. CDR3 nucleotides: TGTGCCAGCAGACCCTCCGGGACAGGGGCCTACGAGCAGTACTTC. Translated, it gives CASRPSGTGAYEQYF.

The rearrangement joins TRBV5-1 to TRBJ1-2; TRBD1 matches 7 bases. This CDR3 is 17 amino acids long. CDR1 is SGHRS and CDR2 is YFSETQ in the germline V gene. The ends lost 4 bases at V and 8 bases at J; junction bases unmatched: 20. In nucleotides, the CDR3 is TGCGCCAGCAGCCATTTACGATTTGACAGGGACCCTGAAGGCTACACCTTC. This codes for CASSHLRFDRDPEGYTF.

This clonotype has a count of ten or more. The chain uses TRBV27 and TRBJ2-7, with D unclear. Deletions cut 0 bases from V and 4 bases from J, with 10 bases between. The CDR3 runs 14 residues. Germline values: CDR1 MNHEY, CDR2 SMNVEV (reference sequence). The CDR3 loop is CASSLSFSTYEQYF. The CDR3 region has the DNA TGTGCCAGCAGTTTATCGTTTAGCACGTACGAGCAGTACTTC.

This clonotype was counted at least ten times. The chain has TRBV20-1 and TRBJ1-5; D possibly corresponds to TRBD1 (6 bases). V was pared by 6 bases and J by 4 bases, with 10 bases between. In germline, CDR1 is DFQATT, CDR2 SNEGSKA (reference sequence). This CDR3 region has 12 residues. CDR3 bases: TGCAGTGCCGCGGACAGTAATCAGCCCCAGCATTTT. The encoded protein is CSAADSNQPQHF.

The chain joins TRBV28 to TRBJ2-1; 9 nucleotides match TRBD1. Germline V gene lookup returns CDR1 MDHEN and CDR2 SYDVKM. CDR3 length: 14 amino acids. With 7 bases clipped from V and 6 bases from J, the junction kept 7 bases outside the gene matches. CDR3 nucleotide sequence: TGTGCCAGCAATAACCGGGACAGGGCCAATGAGCAGTTCTTC. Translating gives CASNNRDRANEQFF.

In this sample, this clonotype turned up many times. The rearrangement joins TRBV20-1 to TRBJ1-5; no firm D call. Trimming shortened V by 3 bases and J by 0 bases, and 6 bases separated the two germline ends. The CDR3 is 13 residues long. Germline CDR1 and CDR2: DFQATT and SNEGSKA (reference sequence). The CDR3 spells CSASVNSNQPQHF. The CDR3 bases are TGCAGTGCTAGTGTTAATAGCAATCAGCCCCAGCATTTT.

In nucleotides, the CDR3 is TGTGCCAGCACCGGACAGGGTCTAAACATTCAGTACTTC. Translation gives CASTGQGLNIQYF. This rearrangement joins TRBV6-1 to TRBJ2-4, with TRBD1 matching over 8 bases. Germline V gene data show CDR1 as MNHNS and CDR2 as SASEGT. The CDR3 length is 13 residues. Trimming took 7 bases from V and 6 from J; bases not matched to a gene: 5.